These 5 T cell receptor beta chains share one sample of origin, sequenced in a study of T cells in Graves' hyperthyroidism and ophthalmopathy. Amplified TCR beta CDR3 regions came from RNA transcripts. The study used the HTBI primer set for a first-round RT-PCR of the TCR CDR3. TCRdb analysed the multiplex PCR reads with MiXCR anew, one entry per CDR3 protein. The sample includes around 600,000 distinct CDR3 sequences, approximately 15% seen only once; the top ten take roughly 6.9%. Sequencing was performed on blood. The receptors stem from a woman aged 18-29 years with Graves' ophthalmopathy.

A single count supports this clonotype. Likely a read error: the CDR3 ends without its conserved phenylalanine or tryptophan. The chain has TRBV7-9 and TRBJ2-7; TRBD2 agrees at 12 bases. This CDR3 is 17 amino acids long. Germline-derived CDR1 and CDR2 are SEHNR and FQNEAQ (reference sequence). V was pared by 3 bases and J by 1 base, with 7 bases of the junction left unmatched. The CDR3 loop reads CASSFPGLAGQSYEQYS. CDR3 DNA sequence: TGTGCCAGCAGCTTCCCGGGACTAGCGGGTCAATCCTACGAGCAGTACTCC.

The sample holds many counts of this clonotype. The CDR3 DNA follows: TGCGCCAGCAGCGTGGACCCGAGCCTCAATCAGCCCCAGCATTTT. Protein sequence: CASSVDPSLNQPQHF. The chain links TRBV5-1 to TRBJ1-5; D unresolved. The CDR3 totals 15 residues. CDR1 and CDR2 (germline): SGHRS, YFSETQ. V was clipped by 4 bases and J by 3 bases, with 14 bases between them.

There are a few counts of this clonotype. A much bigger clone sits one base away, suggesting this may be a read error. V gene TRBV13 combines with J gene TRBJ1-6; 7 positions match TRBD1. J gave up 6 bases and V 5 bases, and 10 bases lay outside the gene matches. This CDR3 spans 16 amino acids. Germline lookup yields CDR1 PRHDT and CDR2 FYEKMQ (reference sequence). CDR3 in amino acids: CASSPRQGYGNSPLHF. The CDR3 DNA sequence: TGTGCCAGCAGCCCTAGACAGGGCTATGGTAATTCACCCCTCCACTTT.

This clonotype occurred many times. The CDR3 is CASSWGTSGDNEQFF. In nucleotides, the CDR3 is TGTGCCAGCAGTTGGGGGACTAGCGGGGACAATGAGCAGTTCTTC. The chain joins TRBV27 to TRBJ2-1; TRBD2 agrees at 13 bases. V lost 4 bases and J lost 5; bases outside the gene matches: 2. Germline V gene data show CDR1 as MNHEY and CDR2 as SMNVEV (reference sequence). The CDR3 loop spans 15 amino acids.

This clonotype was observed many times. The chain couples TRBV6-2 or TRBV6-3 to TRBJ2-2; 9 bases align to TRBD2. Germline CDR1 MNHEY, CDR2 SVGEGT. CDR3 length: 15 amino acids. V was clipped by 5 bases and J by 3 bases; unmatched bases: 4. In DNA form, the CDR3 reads TGTGCCAGCAGTCGGACTAGCGATTACACCGGGGAGCTGTTTTTT. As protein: CASSRTSDYTGELFF.